The 17 T cell receptor beta chains reported below all come from one sample, sequenced in a study of blood T cell repertoires in COVID-19. The data were produced by immunoSEQ multiplex PCR, yet TCRdb's version contains in-frame clones alone and is incomplete. Among 130,000 to 150,000 clones listed, 75% to 85% were seen once. The sample taken for sequencing was peripheral blood. The receptors derive from a human donor with acute or convalescent COVID-19. The donor label of this sample is uncertain.

The chain joins TRBV6-5 to TRBJ2-7; 11 nucleotides line up with TRBD1. This CDR3 spans 14 amino acids. After removal of 5 bases from V and 3 bases from J, the junction contained 3 bases not matched to a gene. The germline V gene has CDR1 MNHEY and CDR2 SVGAGI. CDR3 sequence reads: CASSHGTGGYEQYF. The DNA for the CDR3 is TGTGCCAGCAGTCACGGGACAGGGGGCTACGAGCAGTACTTC.

The chain has TRBV10-2 and TRBJ1-3, with TRBD1 identical over 7 bases. The CDR3 loop spans 14 amino acids. V dropped 6 bases and J dropped 2; count of bases not matched to a gene: 4. Germline V gene sequence: CDR1 WSHSY, CDR2 SAAADI. CDR3 nucleotides: TGCGCCAGCAGGAAAGGGGGCACTGGAAACACCATATATTTT. It translates to CASRKGGTGNTIYF.

V usage is TRBV2 and J usage is TRBJ2-5; D gene ambiguous. This CDR3 has 14 residues. Germline assignment: CDR1 SNHLY and CDR2 FYNNEI. V was cut by 1 base and J by 1 base, with 7 bases left in between. The CDR3 loop is CASSEVNSQETQYF. The DNA for the CDR3 is TGTGCCAGCAGTGAAGTAAACAGCCAAGAGACCCAGTACTTC. The full variable domain, rest sourced from reference TRBV2 and TRBJ2-5, is EPEVTQTPSHQVTQMGQEVILRCVPISNHLYFYWYRQILGQKVEFLVSFYNNEISEKSEIFDDQFSVERPDGSNFTLKIRSTKLEDSAMYFCASSEVNSQETQYFGPGTRLLVL.

The chain is built from TRBV6-5 and TRBJ1-2; D possibly corresponds to TRBD1 (6 bases). CDR1 and CDR2 from the germline V gene are MNHEY and SVGAGI. V dropped 4 bases and J dropped 3 bases, with 18 bases sitting between them. CDR3 length equals 16 residues. The CDR3 protein is CASSSLVAGVDYGYTF. As DNA, the CDR3 is TGTGCCAGCAGTTCGCTGGTGGCAGGGGTGGACTATGGCTACACCTTC.

The genes are TRBV27 and TRBJ2-1, with D possibly matching TRBD1 (6 bases). This CDR3 region has 14 residues. Germline CDR1 is MNHEY and CDR2 is SMNVEV (reference sequence). V lost 3 bases and J lost 5, with 11 bases in between. CDR3 DNA: TGTGCCAGCAGTTTTAACAGGGTGAACAATGAGCAGTTCTTC. The encoded protein is CASSFNRVNNEQFF.

V gene TRBV5-4 combines with J gene TRBJ2-3, with 9 bases identical to TRBD2. Germline loops: CDR1 SGHNT, CDR2 YYREEE (reference sequence). The CDR3 spans 16 residues. The V segment lost 4 bases and the J segment 1 base; nucleotides outside the gene matches: 7. The CDR3 DNA follows: TGTGCCAGCAGCCCCTCGGGCGGGGGGGGCACAGATACGCAGTATTTT. Translation: CASSPSGGGGTDTQYF.

The chain couples TRBV6-5 to TRBJ2-2, with TRBD1 identical over 11 bases. The CDR3 consists of 15 residues. Germline-derived CDR1 and CDR2 are MNHEY and SVGAGI. V was clipped by 6 bases and J by 5 bases; unmatched bases: 5. As DNA, the CDR3 is TGTGCCAGCAGCAGGACAGGGGGCGGTACCGGGGAGCTGTTTTTT. Protein sequence: CASSRTGGGTGELFF.

V and J are TRBV18 and TRBJ2-7, with a possible D match to TRBD2 (5 bases). This CDR3 spans 14 amino acids. The V end lost 5 bases, the J end lost 0 bases, and 11 bases lay between the germline ends. From germline, CDR1 is KGHSH and CDR2 LQKENI. This CDR3 is CASSGLSSSYEQYF. The DNA of the CDR3 is TGTGCCAGCTCAGGACTCTCAAGCTCCTACGAGCAGTACTTC.

The chain has TRBV27 and TRBJ2-3, with D tentatively TRBD1 (6 bases). This CDR3 region has 14 residues. V lost 7 bases and J lost 5, with 16 bases in between. Germline values: CDR1 MNHEY, CDR2 SMNVEV (reference sequence). The CDR3 loop is CASNGRGYGDTQYF. CDR3 nucleotides: TGTGCCAGCAATGGCAGGGGATATGGAGATACGCAGTATTTT.

The CDR3 here is CAWSNPGQDYQPQHF. The CDR3, as DNA: TGTGCCTGGAGTAATCCCGGACAGGATTATCAGCCCCAGCATTTT. The chain joins TRBV30 to TRBJ1-5, with TRBD1 matching 7 bases. Per the germline V gene, CDR1 is GTSNPN and CDR2 is SVGIG (reference sequence). J gave up 5 bases and V 2 bases, and 9 bases lay outside the gene matches. CDR3 size: 15 residues.

This chain links TRBV14 with TRBJ1-3; D gene uncertain. The CDR3 sequence is 13 residues long. From germline, CDR1 is SGHDN and CDR2 FVKESK. Trimming took off 2 bases at V and 2 bases at J, with 4 bases between the two ends. This chain's CDR3 is CASSQYAGNTIYF. The CDR3 DNA follows: TGTGCCAGCAGCCAATATGCTGGAAACACCATATATTTT.

This clone is a singleton in its sample. V is TRBV5-1 and J is TRBJ1-2; TRBD1 is a possible D gene (5 bases). The CDR3 runs to 15 residues. Germline CDR1 and CDR2: SGHRS and YFSETQ. Deletions cut 0 bases from V and 2 bases from J, with 11 bases between. The CDR3 coding sequence is TGCGCCAGCAGCTTGGACCTGACAGCGAACTATGGCTACACCTTC. Residues: CASSLDLTANYGYTF.

This clone was counted a few times. The chain employs TRBV7-8 and TRBJ1-1; D is unresolved. Germline V gene data show CDR1 as SGHVS and CDR2 as FQNEAQ. V lost 1 base and J 0 bases, leaving 9 bases between the germline ends. This CDR3 contains 15 residues. The CDR3 loop is CASSLVGQMNTEAFF. The CDR3 DNA reads TGTGCCAGCAGCTTAGTTGGTCAGATGAACACTGAAGCTTTCTTT.

The rearrangement links TRBV19 to TRBJ1-4; no reliable D call. Germline V CDR1 and CDR2: LNHDA, SQIVND (reference sequence). V was clipped by 9 bases and J by 16 bases, with 15 bases between them. The CDR3 totals 10 residues. CDR3 sequence (DNA): TGTGCCAGAGAGGGTTCGGGAACGTTTTTT. Translated, it gives CAREGSGTFF. The whole variable domain, filled in from reference TRBV19 and TRBJ1-4, reads DGGITQSPKYLFRKEGQNVTLSCEQNLNHDAMYWYRQDPGQGLRLIYYSQIVNDFQKGDIAEGYSVSREKKESFPLTVTSAQKNPTAFYLCAREGSGTFFGSGTQLSVL.

V usage is TRBV11-3 and J usage is TRBJ2-3; possible D gene TRBD2, 5 bases. Trimming stripped 5 bases from V and 2 bases from J, with 8 bases between. Per germline, CDR1 SGHNT and CDR2 YENEEA. CDR3 length: 13 residues. For the CDR3, the DNA is TGTGCCAGCAGCCTACGGGACACAGATACGCAGTATTTT. This codes for CASSLRDTDTQYF.

This rearrangement joins TRBV7-9 to TRBJ1-2, with D unresolved. The CDR3 spans 16 residues. The V end lost 3 bases, the J end lost 3 bases, and 17 bases lay between the germline ends. The germline V gene encodes CDR1 SEHNR and CDR2 FQNEAQ (reference sequence). CDR3 nucleotides: TGTGCCAGCAGCTTCAATCCCTTCAGGAAGGACTATGGCTACACCTTC. This encodes CASSFNPFRKDYGYTF.

V gene TRBV5-1 combines with J gene TRBJ2-3; 11 bases line up with TRBD1. The ends lost 2 bases at V and 5 bases at J; junction bases unmatched: 4. The length of the CDR3 is 15 residues. The V gene's germline CDR1 is SGHRS and CDR2 YFSETQ. CDR3: CASSFGQGARDTQYF. In DNA, the CDR3 is TGCGCCAGCAGCTTCGGACAGGGGGCGAGAGATACGCAGTATTTT.